Shown below are 20 T cell receptor beta chains from a single sample sequenced in a study of blood T cell repertoires in COVID-19. Data came from immunoSEQ multiplex PCR; TCRdb stores just in-frame clones and leaves some out. The data contain some 130,000 clones, 70% to 80% of them singletons. The specimen was peripheral blood. These receptors all come from a man in his sixties with acute or convalescent COVID-19.

The chain joins TRBV27 to TRBJ1-6; 8 positions agree with TRBD1. In germline, CDR1 is MNHEY, CDR2 SMNVEV (reference sequence). After removal of 6 bases from V and 5 bases from J, the junction contained 9 bases not matched to a gene. This CDR3 spans 16 amino acids. CDR3 residues: CASRPPGTGHNSPLHF. For the CDR3, the DNA is TGTGCCAGCAGACCACCCGGGACAGGACATAATTCACCCCTCCACTTT.

J is TRBJ2-5 and V is TRBV7-2; the match to TRBD2 covers 15 bases. The CDR3 sequence is 15 residues long. Germline-derived CDR1 and CDR2 are SGHTA and FQGNSA. The V gene end was trimmed by 8 bases and the J gene end by 2 bases; junction bases not matched to a gene: 3. The CDR3 protein is CASGTSGRTQETQYF. The CDR3 nucleotides read TGTGCCAGCGGGACTAGCGGGAGGACGCAAGAGACCCAGTACTTC.

This sequence joins TRBV5-1 and TRBJ2-6; 8 positions agree with TRBD1. The CDR3 runs 17 residues. The V segment lost 0 bases and the J segment 2 bases; nucleotides outside the gene matches: 4. Germline CDR1 is SGHRS and CDR2 is YFSETQ. The CDR3: CASSLGLQGAGANVLTF. The CDR3 nucleotides read TGCGCCAGCAGCTTGGGCCTACAGGGGGCTGGGGCCAACGTCCTGACTTTC.

The chain combines TRBV19 with TRBJ2-2; 10 bases match TRBD1. Germline V gene lookup returns CDR1 LNHDA and CDR2 SQIVND (reference sequence). With V trimmed by 9 bases and J by 6 bases, 7 bases remained unmatched. This CDR3 spans 14 amino acids. The chain's CDR3 is CASLRDRGPGELFF. The DNA of the CDR3 is TGTGCCAGCCTCCGGGACAGGGGACCCGGGGAGCTGTTTTTT.

A word on this clone: The sample contains more than one DNA sequence encoding this CDR3. The chain couples TRBV6-5 to TRBJ1-5, with 8 bases identical to TRBD1. V shed 7 bases and J 2 bases; nucleotides not matched to a gene: 7. From germline, CDR1 is MNHEY and CDR2 SVGAGI. The CDR3 totals 15 residues. CDR3 coding DNA: TGTGCCAGCATCCCCGGGACAGGCGGCAATCAGCCCCAGCATTTT. Protein sequence: CASIPGTGGNQPQHF.

V gene TRBV19 combines with J gene TRBJ1-2; a possible D gene is TRBD1 (5 bases). V lost 9 bases and J lost 2, with 7 bases in between. CDR1 LNHDA and CDR2 SQIVND come from the germline V gene (reference sequence). The CDR3 has 11 amino acids. The chain's CDR3 is CASGGNYGYTF. The CDR3 nucleotides are TGTGCCAGCGGGGGGAACTATGGCTACACCTTC.

The sample holds a few counts of this clone. The rearrangement links TRBV5-6 to TRBJ1-2; maybe TRBD1 (6 bases). The V end was cut by 3 bases, the J end by 2 bases, with 14 bases between. The CDR3 is made up of 15 amino acids. Per the germline V gene, CDR1 is SGHDT and CDR2 is YYEEEE. The CDR3 reads CASSSPAQGNYGYTF. In nucleotides, the CDR3 is TGTGCCAGCAGCTCCCCCGCTCAGGGGAACTATGGCTACACCTTC.

In this sample, this clone turned up once. DNA of the CDR3: TGCGCCAGCAGCCAAAATTCCGGGACAGGGGGAGCATCGTGGGCCGGGGAGCTGTTTTTT. Amino acids: CASSQNSGTGGASWAGELFF. This chain connects TRBV4-3 to TRBJ2-2; 11 bases agree with TRBD1. The germline gives CDR1 LGHNA, CDR2 YSLEER. V trimming: 2 bases; J trimming: 6 bases; junction bases outside the gene matches: 17. The CDR3 totals 20 residues.

V usage is TRBV5-6 and J usage is TRBJ2-5, with 13 bases aligning to TRBD2. CDR1 and CDR2 from the germline V gene are SGHDT and YYEEEE. Trimming took 4 bases from V and 5 from J; bases not matched to a gene: 17. The CDR3 has 19 residues. The CDR3 here is CASSPITPWTSGSGETQYF. CDR3 nucleotide sequence: TGTGCCAGCAGCCCTATTACCCCGTGGACTAGCGGGAGCGGTGAGACCCAGTACTTC.

This sequence joins TRBV7-2 and TRBJ1-6; D is uncertain. From germline, CDR1 is SGHTA and CDR2 FQGNSA. V was cut by 1 base and J by 8 bases, with 6 bases left in between. The CDR3 covers 13 residues. The CDR3 DNA reads TGTGCCAGCAGCTTAGGGCCGCATTCACCCCTCCACTTT. Protein: CASSLGPHSPLHF.

The chain links TRBV4-3 to TRBJ2-3; 13 positions match TRBD2. The CDR3 is 20 residues long. Trimming took 0 bases from V and 2 from J; bases not matched to a gene: 11. From germline, CDR1 is LGHNA and CDR2 YSLEER. As DNA, the CDR3 is TGCGCCAGCAGCCAAGATCTACTAGCGGGAGGGATTGGAGCCACAGATACGCAGTATTTT. Translation: CASSQDLLAGGIGATDTQYF.

The gene calls are TRBV18 and TRBJ2-2, with 7 bases that match TRBD2. Germline lookup yields CDR1 KGHSH and CDR2 LQKENI. The trim removed 3 bases at V and 6 bases at J, leaving 7 bases unmatched. CDR3 size: 15 residues. CDR3 nucleotides: TGTGCCAGCTCACCTGTTTCGGCGGGAGCCGGGGAGCTGTTTTTT. Translating gives CASSPVSAGAGELFF. The complete variable domain, with remaining parts taken from reference TRBV18 and TRBJ2-2, reads NAGVMQNPRHLVRRRGQEARLRCSPMKGHSHVYWYRQLPEEGLKFMVYLQKENIIDESGMPKERFSAEFPKEGPSILRIQQVVRGDSAAYFCASSPVSAGAGELFFGEGSRLTVL.

This clone turned up a few times. The chain has TRBV7-3 and TRBJ1-3; perhaps TRBD1 as D (5 bases). The germline V gene encodes CDR1 SGHTA and CDR2 FQGTGA. CDR3 length equals 16 residues. V lost 5 bases, J lost 0 bases, and 14 bases lay in between. This CDR3 reads CASSQSTGVSGNTIYF. As DNA, the CDR3 is TGTGCCAGCAGCCAGTCAACAGGCGTCTCTGGAAACACCATATATTTT. The full variable domain, with the rest looked up from reference TRBV7-3 and TRBJ1-3, is GAGVSQTPSNKVTEKGKYVELRCDPISGHTALYWYRQSLGQGPEFLIYFQGTGAADDSGLPNDRFFAVRPEGSVSTLKIQRTERGDSAVYLCASSQSTGVSGNTIYFGEGSWLTVV.

The rearrangement uses TRBV4-3 and TRBJ1-1; D is perhaps TRBD1 (5 bases). Per germline, CDR1 LGHNA and CDR2 YSLEER. CDR3 size: 15 residues. V lost 2 bases and J lost 2, with 12 bases in between. As DNA, the CDR3 is TGCGCCAGCAGCCAACAAGGAGACAGCAACACTGAAGCTTTCTTT. Translated, it gives CASSQQGDSNTEAFF.

This chain joins TRBV4-3 and TRBJ2-7; 8 bases match TRBD2. Germline CDR1 and CDR2: LGHNA and YSLEER. This CDR3 has 16 amino acids. The V segment lost 5 bases and the J segment 2 bases; nucleotides outside the gene matches: 11. This CDR3 reads CASSITAGGETYEQYF. The CDR3 bases are TGCGCCAGCAGCATTACCGCCGGGGGGGAGACCTACGAGCAGTACTTC.

This clone appeared a single time. The V gene is TRBV7-2, the J gene TRBJ2-5, with 10 bases matching TRBD2. The CDR3 covers 19 residues. With V trimmed by 5 bases and J by 1 base, 16 bases remained unmatched. Germline CDR1 and CDR2: SGHTA and FQGNSA. This CDR3 is CASSNSPVQLAGRQETQYF. CDR3 coding DNA: TGTGCCAGCAGCAACTCCCCGGTACAACTAGCGGGACGCCAAGAGACCCAGTACTTC.

The genes are TRBV28 and TRBJ2-7; D not certain. The CDR3 extends over 14 amino acids. The germline V gene has CDR1 MDHEN and CDR2 SYDVKM. V was shortened by 5 bases and J by 5 bases, with 16 bases between the two germline ends. The CDR3 here is CASSGPQIQHEQYF. CDR3 sequence (DNA): TGTGCCAGCAGTGGCCCTCAGATCCAACACGAGCAGTACTTC.

V and J are TRBV5-5 and TRBJ2-7, with a possible D match to TRBD1 (5 bases). This CDR3 has 14 amino acids. CDR1 SGHKS and CDR2 YYEKEE come from the germline V gene (reference sequence). V lost 2 bases and J lost 3, with 12 bases in between. The CDR3 spells CASSFPRVNYEQYF. CDR3 bases: TGTGCCAGCAGCTTCCCCAGGGTGAACTACGAGCAGTACTTC.

The genes are TRBV29-1 and TRBJ1-1; 8 bases fit TRBD1. Trimming took 5 bases from V and 5 from J; bases not matched to a gene: 10. This CDR3 contains 14 residues. Looked up from germline, CDR1 is SQVTM and CDR2 is ANQGSEA. The DNA for the CDR3 is TGCAGCGTTACGAACAGGGGGGAGAAAACTGAAGCTTTCTTT. Protein product: CSVTNRGEKTEAFF.

The V call is TRBV9, the J call TRBJ2-7; 13 nucleotides agree with TRBD2. Germline trimming cut 0 bases from V and 5 bases from J; bases unmatched to any gene: 2. CDR1 and CDR2 from the germline V gene are SGDLS and YYNGEE. This CDR3 comprises 15 residues. DNA for the CDR3: TGTGCCAGCAGCGTAGGGACTAGCGGGAGCCACGAGCAGTACTTC. Amino acids: CASSVGTSGSHEQYF.